This TCR beta chain was retrieved from a study of cytomegalovirus exposure and HLA in healthy donors. Whole-study findings and limits: For TCR beta chains, V- and J-gene trimming was later linked to a missense DCLRE1C variant.

With respect to this clone: Its antigen is as yet unknown.

Likely unrecorded immune exposures existed in these nominally healthy donors. The primer mix had 60 Vbeta and 13 Jbeta primers. Only in-frame clones appear in the TCRdb table, and some are missing; sequencing was by immunoSEQ multiplex PCR. The table lists about 180,000 clones, around 75% of them singletons. Germline-derived CDR1 and CDR2 are PRHDT and FYEKMQ (reference sequence). Unmatched junction bases numbered 7, after V lost 5 bases and J lost 2 bases. The CDR3 length is 16 residues. Material for sequencing was PBMCs. The sequence was obtained from a male donor in good health and CMV-seronegative. This chain connects TRBV13 to TRBJ2-3, with 10 positions matching TRBD2. The CDR3 DNA reads as TGTGCCAGCAGCGACAAACTAGCGGGACCCACAGATACGCAGTATTTT. Its protein is CASSDKLAGPTDTQYF.